This TCR beta chain emerged from a study of blood T cell repertoires in COVID-19 (dated by TCRdb to 2020 to 2022). Broadly, across the study: Samples covering the acute and convalescent phases of COVID-19 were provided by collaborators in the United States, Italy and Spain. The prospective study material was composed of cDNA or gDNA derived from T cells, B-cell-depleted T cells, or PBMCs. Deeply sampled blood TCRbeta repertoires from subjects exposed to, actively infected with, or recovered from COVID-19 were included in the dataset. The repertoires were made available in a free public database intended to serve as a resource for research on the immune response to SARS-CoV-2. The samples were drawn from two sources: the first 160 participants of the ongoing ImmuneRACE study, and fewer than 1,500 subjects contributed by 6 global collaborators. Sample metadata almost always included a de-identified subject ID, COVID-19 status, age in years and sex. Where available, HLA class I and class II types were obtained from metadata supplied by the sample provider rather than from assay-based typing.

TCRbeta CDR3 regions were amplified from genomic DNA using the immunoSEQ Assay, a bias-controlled multiplex PCR. The study's processing was this. Nucleated cell counts per sample were estimated from amplification of reference gene primers within the assay. Sequence reads were collapsed and filtered to measure the absolute abundance of every unique TCRbeta CDR3 rearrangement. For each sample, productive Simpson clonality was calculated as the square root of Simpson's diversity index over productive rearrangements. This immuneACCESS table, as held by TCRdb, lists in-frame sequences with V and J called but not all clones. Of the missing ones, under half trace to an unresolved V gene in checked studies; the others have no known cause. The D gene and trimming were derived from the DNA, and the V and J assignments and clone size from that table. Across this sample there are tens of thousands of clones, with roughly 87% seen only once. Around 5.1% of the sample is in the top ten clones.

The collaborating institutions used their own protocols to collect whole blood in K2EDTA tubes. For TCRbeta analysis, collaborators shipped samples in one of three forms: frozen whole blood, isolated PBMCs, or DNA extracted from either of those sample types. On this clone itself: The antigen it recognizes is unknown. Qualities for individual bases were not recorded, and no much larger clone is one base off.

The full study reports these points: The amount of clinical and demographic metadata varied by source and participant and was provided uncurated.

Trimming removed 4 bases from V and 3 bases from J; the gene matches leave 5 bases unexplained. The CDR3 starts with the cysteine, ends with the phenylalanine, and has 15 residues. CDR3 DNA only is kept here, 45 bases in frame from base 1. CDR1 and CDR2, per the germline V gene, are KGHSH and LQKENI. This chain is built from TRBV18 and TRBJ1-1; 10 bases in the junction line up with TRBD1. The sequence came from a woman of 80 years or more with active or convalescent COVID-19. Sequencing was carried out using peripheral blood. The CDR3 protein is CASSRQGAGDTEAFF. The DNA is TGTGCCAGCTCACGACAGGGGGCTGGGGACACTGAAGCTTTCTTT.